This T cell receptor (beta chain) was recorded in a study of T-cell reconstitution after alpha-beta-depleted transplantation in children. Study conclusions and caveats: In patients about two months after transplant, alpha-beta T cells reportedly arose from several hundred expanded graft clones. Fresh T-cell production supplied most of the T-cell counts and diversity seen one year after transplant. TCRbeta diversity was high at day 60 in some patients (a result of surviving recipient T cells and thymic progenitors).

The library targeted TCRbeta and was prepared with unique molecular identifiers. MiXCR, applied by TCRdb to the PCR reads, yields one record per CDR3 protein. The table records around 700,000 distinct CDR3 sequences, about an eighth of them present only once. Of note for this clonotype: Its antigen is currently unknown. At one end, the junction sequence differs from germline, possibly due to a read error.

This TCR was sampled from a girl aged 2-10 years with congenital amegakaryocytic thrombocytopenia, due to receive a stem cell transplant. Sequences were derived from PBMCs, sampled before TCRalphabeta/CD19-depleted stem cell transplant.

The CDR3 loop reads CSEVSGGGAVNEQSF. The CDR3 nucleotides are TGCAGTGAAGTTTCGGGAGGAGGTGCTGTCAATGAGCAGTCCTTC. The V gene is TRBV20-1, the J gene TRBJ2-1; TRBD2 matches 7 bases. CDR1 and CDR2 from the germline V gene are DFQATT and SNEGSKA (reference sequence). The length of the CDR3 is 15 residues.